This T cell receptor beta chain was documented in a study of T cell responses to AZD1222 COVID-19 vaccine (dated by TCRdb to the early 2020s). Regarding the complete study: TCR sequencing covered more than 230 trial participants: 200 to 220 given two doses of AZD1222 and 26 given two doses of MenACWY control vaccine. Trial participants were enrolled by age into subgroups of 18-55, 56-69 and 70-plus years, and roughly 150, 30 and 60 TCR-sequenced participants, respectively, were included in these subgroups.

The CDR3 regions of human TCRbeta chains were subjected to immunosequencing. The authors processed their data as follows. Repertoire TCRs were matched against a reference library of SARS-CoV-2-specific TCRs generated with the MIRA antigen-specificity platform. Breadth was defined as the fraction of unique TCRs that were SARS-CoV-2-associated, and depth was defined as the fraction of total T cells that were SARS-CoV-2-associated. Using the MIRA data, each spike-specific TCR was assigned both to the spike region to which the TCR was reactive and to a CD4 or CD8 class. Log10-transformed breadth and depth values were compared by one-way ANOVA with Sidak's multiple comparisons tests. This is the immuneACCESS table as TCRdb keeps it, with only in-frame sequences that have V and J called. A part of the clones is gone; compared with another copy, unresolved V genes explain less than half, and the rest is unexplained. That table is the source of V, J and clone size, and D and trimming were worked out from the DNA. The sample table lists 120,000 or so clones, 90% of them with a count of one. The biggest ten clones account for about 4.5% of the sample.

The time point label corresponds to: baseline before first vaccination. Read against the paper, the sample's treatment or condition label means: meningococcal conjugate vaccine given as trial control. Samples from vaccinated people were obtained from the UK trials COV001 and COV002, which included a single-blind randomized controlled phase 2/3 trial of AZD1222 (ChAdOx1 nCoV-19) in healthy adults. For TCRbeta chain sequencing, PBMC samples from trial participants were taken at day 0 and at day 28 after the second dose. Comments on this clone: The antigen it binds to is not known. No clone much larger than this one lies a single base away; base qualities are absent.

What the study reported, not specific to this receptor: In the small 56-69-year group, the increase in depth fell short of significance, most likely because of low power. Participants were mostly white British and included more females than males, and it was suggested by the authors that clonal diversity may have been underestimated. Nearly half of unique spike-specific TCRs reportedly recognized epitopes outside regions mutated in the B.1.351 and B.1.1.7 variants. Because no day 14 peak-response samples were available, repertoires were characterized only after the peak T cell response. CD4 TCRs associated with the vaccine covered the entire spike protein, and the dominant responses were in regions 160-218 and 743-854. After two AZD1222 doses, both the breadth and the depth of spike-specific TCRs were significantly higher than at day 0 and than in MenACWY recipients. Conclusions about previously exposed vaccinees are limited because only six or seven AZD1222 recipients were SARS-CoV-2 seropositive at baseline.

The source is an adult in good health. The specimen was peripheral blood, collected on day 0 of MenACWY control vaccination.

The DNA sequence is TGTGCCAGCACCCTAGCTACCCACACAGATACGCAGTATTTT. It translates as CASTLATHTDTQYF. Recombination linked TRBV6-5 to TRBJ2-3; the D gene is perhaps TRBD2, from 5 matching bases. V sheds 7 bases and J sheds 2 bases, leaving 13 bases between their ends. The germline V gene encodes CDR1 MNHEY and CDR2 SVGAGI. The CDR3 covers 14 residues, taking in both the cysteine and the phenylalanine. CDR3 DNA is the only sequence kept; it has 42 bases, read in frame from the first base.